This TCR beta chain was sequenced for a study of blood T cells in healthy people across ages. For the study at large: About one barcoded TCR beta cDNA was captured per two T cells.

Primed by a sample-barcoded 5' primer and a J-beta primer mix, a second PCR proceeded for about 6 to 11 cycles. Through a template-switch adaptor with 12 random nucleotides, each cDNA molecule received a tag. Every sample produced at least 2.5 million CDR3-containing paired-end reads. TCRdb called the 5' RACE reads again in MiXCR, with one record for every CDR3 protein. The sample consists of nearly 1 million distinct CDR3 sequences, roughly half of them appearing once. With V trimmed by 7 bases and J by 5 bases, 8 bases remained unmatched. This CDR3 has 13 residues. The V gene's germline CDR1 is SNHLY and CDR2 FYNNEI.

The sequence was obtained from a woman aged 60 to 75 in good health. The sample consisted of blood. The V call is TRBV2, the J call TRBJ2-7; 7 positions agree with TRBD1. The chain's CDR3 is CASTMTGSHEQYF. The DNA for the CDR3 is TGTGCCAGCACCATGACAGGGAGCCACGAGCAGTACTTC.